This T cell receptor beta chain came from a study of CD8+CD57+ T cells in acquired aplastic anemia. Study overall: Yields of DNA that came from sorted CD4+ and CD8+ cells averaged about 3.3 ug.

This clonotype came up many times. As yet, its antigen is unknown. The use of genomic DNA as template underpinned the TCR beta VDJ and CDR3 profiling. From the reads, TCRdb called clonotypes with MiXCR, one entry per CDR3 protein. The sample has under 500,000 distinct CDR3 sequences, around 32% seen once. V was cut by 0 bases and J by 5 bases, with 9 bases left in between. Germline values: CDR1 SGHRS, CDR2 YFSETQ. The CDR3 has 14 residues. Patients picked for sequencing had shown CD8+CD57+ cell expansion detected by flow cytometry. The enrolled patients all had severe acquired aplastic anemia. Whole-study findings and limits: Between patients and controls, CD8+ Simpson's diversity did not vary significantly.

The chain couples TRBV5-1 to TRBJ1-5; maybe TRBD1 (5 bases). The sequence came from a human donor with aplastic anemia. The specimen sequenced was sorted CD4+, CD8+, or CD8+CD57+ T cells (not recorded which) from PBMCs. CDR3 nucleotide sequence: TGCGCCAGCAGCTTGGATGGAGGGGATCAGCCCCAGCATTTT. Translated: CASSLDGGDQPQHF.